This T cell receptor (beta chain) was captured in a study of T cell responses to AZD1222 COVID-19 vaccine. Regarding this clone: Its antigen is currently unknown.

Study-wide results and limits: Vaccine-associated CD4 TCRs spanned spike, dominant at 160-218 and 743-854.

The repertoire was sequenced with immunoSEQ multiplex PCR; TCRdb's copy has only in-frame clones and lacks some. The sample shows fewer than 200,000 clones, around 90% of them seen only once. CDR1 is SGDLS, CDR2 YYNGEE, per germline. J lost 1 base, V lost 3 bases, and 4 bases had no gene match. The CDR3 length is 16 residues. The sample in question was peripheral blood, obtained 28 days after the second AZD1222 dose. The receptor was derived from an adult who received the AZD1222 COVID-19 vaccine. This chain links TRBV9 with TRBJ2-5; 12 bases are shared with TRBD2. The CDR3 is CASSEGTSGLQETQYF. In DNA, the CDR3 is TGTGCCAGCAGCGAAGGGACTAGCGGGCTCCAAGAGACCCAGTACTTC.